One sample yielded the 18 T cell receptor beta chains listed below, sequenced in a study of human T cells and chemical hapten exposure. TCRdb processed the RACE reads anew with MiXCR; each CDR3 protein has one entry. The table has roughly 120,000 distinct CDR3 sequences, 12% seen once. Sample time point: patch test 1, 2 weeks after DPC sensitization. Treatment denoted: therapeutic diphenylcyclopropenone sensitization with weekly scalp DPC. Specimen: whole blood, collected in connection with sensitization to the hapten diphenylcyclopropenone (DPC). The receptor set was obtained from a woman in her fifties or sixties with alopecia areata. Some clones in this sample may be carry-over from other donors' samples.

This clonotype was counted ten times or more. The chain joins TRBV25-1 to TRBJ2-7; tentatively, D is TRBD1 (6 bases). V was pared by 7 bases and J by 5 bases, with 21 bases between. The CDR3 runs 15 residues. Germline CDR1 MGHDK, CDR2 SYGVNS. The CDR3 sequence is CASTPPQGPGDEQYF. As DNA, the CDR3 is TGTGCCAGCACCCCGCCACAGGGCCCTGGAGACGAGCAGTACTTC.

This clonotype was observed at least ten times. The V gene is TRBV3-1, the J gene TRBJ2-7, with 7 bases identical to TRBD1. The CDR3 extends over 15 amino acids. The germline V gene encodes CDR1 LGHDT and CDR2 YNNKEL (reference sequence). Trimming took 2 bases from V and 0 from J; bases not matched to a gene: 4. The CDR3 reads CASSQTGTASYEQYF. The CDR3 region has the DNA TGTGCCAGCAGCCAAACCGGGACAGCCTCCTACGAGCAGTACTTC.

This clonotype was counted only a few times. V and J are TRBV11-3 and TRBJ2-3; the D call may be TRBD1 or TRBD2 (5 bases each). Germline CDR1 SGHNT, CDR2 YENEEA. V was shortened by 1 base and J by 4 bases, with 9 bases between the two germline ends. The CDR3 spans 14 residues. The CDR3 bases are TGTGCCAGCAGCTTAGGGGGGTCGGCAGATACGCAGTATTTT. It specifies CASSLGGSADTQYF. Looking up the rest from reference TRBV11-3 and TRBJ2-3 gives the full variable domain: EAGVVQSPRYKIIEKKQPVAFWCNPISGHNTLYWYLQNLGQGPELLIRYENEEAVDDSQLPKDRFSAERLKGVDSTLKIQPAELGDSAVYLCASSLGGSADTQYFGPGTRLTVL.

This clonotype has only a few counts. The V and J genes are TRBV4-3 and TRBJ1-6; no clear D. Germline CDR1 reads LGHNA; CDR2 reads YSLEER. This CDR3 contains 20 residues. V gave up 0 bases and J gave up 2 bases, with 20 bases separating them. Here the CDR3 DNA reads TGCGCCAGCAGCCAAGATATGAGGACCCCGCGTAGGACCTATAATTCACCCCTCCACTTT. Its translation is CASSQDMRTPRRTYNSPLHF.

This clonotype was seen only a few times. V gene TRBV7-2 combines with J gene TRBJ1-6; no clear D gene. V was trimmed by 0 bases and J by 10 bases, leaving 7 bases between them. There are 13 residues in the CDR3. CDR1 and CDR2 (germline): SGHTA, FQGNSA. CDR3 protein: CASSLATYSPLHF. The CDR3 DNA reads TGTGCCAGCAGCTTAGCGACCTACTCACCCCTCCACTTT.

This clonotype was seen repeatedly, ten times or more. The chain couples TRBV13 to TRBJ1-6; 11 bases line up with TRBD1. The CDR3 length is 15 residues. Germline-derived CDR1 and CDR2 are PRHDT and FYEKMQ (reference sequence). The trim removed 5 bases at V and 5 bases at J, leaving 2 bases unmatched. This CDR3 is CASSLGQGDNSPLHF. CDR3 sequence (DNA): TGTGCCAGCAGCCTGGGACAGGGGGATAATTCACCCCTCCACTTT.

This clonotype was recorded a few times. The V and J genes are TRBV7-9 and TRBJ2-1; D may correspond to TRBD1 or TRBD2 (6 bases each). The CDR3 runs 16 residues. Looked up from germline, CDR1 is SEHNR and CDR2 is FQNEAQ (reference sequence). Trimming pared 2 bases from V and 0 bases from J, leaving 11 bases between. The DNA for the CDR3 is TGTGCCAGCAGCTTACAAGGGGGGAGCTCCTACAATGAGCAGTTCTTC. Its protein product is CASSLQGGSSYNEQFF.

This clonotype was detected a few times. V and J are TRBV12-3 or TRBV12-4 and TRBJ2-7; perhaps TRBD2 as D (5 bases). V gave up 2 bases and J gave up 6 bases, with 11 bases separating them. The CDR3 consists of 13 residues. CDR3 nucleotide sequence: TGTGCCAGCAGTTTATACCCGGGGTCCGAGCAGTACTTC. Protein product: CASSLYPGSEQYF.

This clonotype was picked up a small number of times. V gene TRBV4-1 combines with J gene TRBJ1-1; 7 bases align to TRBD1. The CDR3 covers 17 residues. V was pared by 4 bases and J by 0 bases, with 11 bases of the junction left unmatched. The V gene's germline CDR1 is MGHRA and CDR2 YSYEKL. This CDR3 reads CASSPYGQVQMNTEAFF. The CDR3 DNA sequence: TGCGCCAGCAGCCCCTACGGACAGGTTCAGATGAACACTGAAGCTTTCTTT.

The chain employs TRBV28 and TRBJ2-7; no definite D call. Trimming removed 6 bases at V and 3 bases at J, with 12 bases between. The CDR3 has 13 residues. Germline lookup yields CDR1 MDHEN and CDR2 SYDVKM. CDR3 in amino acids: CASRTSLYYEQYF. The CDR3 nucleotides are TGTGCCAGCAGGACAAGCCTCTACTACGAGCAGTACTTC.

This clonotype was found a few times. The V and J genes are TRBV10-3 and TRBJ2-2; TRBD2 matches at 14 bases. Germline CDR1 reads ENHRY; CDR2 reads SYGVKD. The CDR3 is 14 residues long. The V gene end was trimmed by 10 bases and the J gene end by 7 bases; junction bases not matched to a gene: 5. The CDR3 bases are TGTGCCACCGGGACTAGCGGGGGATACGGGGAGCTGTTTTTT. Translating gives CATGTSGGYGELFF.

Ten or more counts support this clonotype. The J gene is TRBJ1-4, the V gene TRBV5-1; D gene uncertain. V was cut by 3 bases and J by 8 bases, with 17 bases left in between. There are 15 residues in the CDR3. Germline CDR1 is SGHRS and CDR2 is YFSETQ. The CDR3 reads CASSSTPSPGEKLFF. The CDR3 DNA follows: TGCGCCAGCAGCTCGACCCCGAGCCCGGGGGAAAAACTGTTTTTT.

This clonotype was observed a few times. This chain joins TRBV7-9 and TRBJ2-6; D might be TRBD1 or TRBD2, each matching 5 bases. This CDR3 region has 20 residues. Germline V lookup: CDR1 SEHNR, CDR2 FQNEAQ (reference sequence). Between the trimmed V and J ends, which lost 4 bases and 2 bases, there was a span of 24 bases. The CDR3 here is CASSSLFGHSLGPGANVLTF. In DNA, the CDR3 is TGTGCCAGCAGCTCTCTATTCGGACATTCTTTGGGACCTGGGGCCAACGTCCTGACTTTC.

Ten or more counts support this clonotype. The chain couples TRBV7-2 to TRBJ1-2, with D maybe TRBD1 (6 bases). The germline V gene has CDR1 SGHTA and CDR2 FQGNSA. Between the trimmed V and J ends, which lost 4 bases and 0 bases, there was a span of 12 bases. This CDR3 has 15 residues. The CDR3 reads CASSSRQVANYGYTF. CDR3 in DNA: TGTGCCAGCAGCTCCCGACAGGTAGCTAACTATGGCTACACCTTC.

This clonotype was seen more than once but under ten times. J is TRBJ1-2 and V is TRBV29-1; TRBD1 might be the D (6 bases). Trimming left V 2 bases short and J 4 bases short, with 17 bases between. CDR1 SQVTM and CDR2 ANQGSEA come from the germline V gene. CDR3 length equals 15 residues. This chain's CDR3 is CSVEWQGKERYGYTF. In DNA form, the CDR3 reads TGCAGCGTTGAATGGCAGGGGAAAGAGCGCTATGGCTACACCTTC.

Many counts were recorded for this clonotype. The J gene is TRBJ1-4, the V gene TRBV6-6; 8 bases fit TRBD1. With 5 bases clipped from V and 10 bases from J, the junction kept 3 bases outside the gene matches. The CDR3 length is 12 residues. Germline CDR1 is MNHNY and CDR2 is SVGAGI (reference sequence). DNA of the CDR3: TGTGCCAGCAGTCCTGGACAGGGAAAACTGTTTTTT. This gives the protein CASSPGQGKLFF.

CDR3 nucleotides: TGTGCCAGCAGCTTATTTCAGGGCACGGCCACAGATACGCAGTATTTT. This encodes CASSLFQGTATDTQYF. The genes are TRBV11-2 and TRBJ2-3, with D tentatively TRBD1 (5 bases). There are 16 residues in the CDR3. Between the trimmed V and J ends, which lost 2 bases and 2 bases, there was a span of 14 bases. Germline CDR1 and CDR2: SGHAT and FQNNGV.

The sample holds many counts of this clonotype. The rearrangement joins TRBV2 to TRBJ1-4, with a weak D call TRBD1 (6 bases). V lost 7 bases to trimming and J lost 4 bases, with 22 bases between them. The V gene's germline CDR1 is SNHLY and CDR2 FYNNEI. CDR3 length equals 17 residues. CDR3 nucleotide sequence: TGTGCCAGCAAGAACAGAAGGGGGTCCTCTGATAATGAAAAACTGTTTTTT. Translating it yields CASKNRRGSSDNEKLFF.